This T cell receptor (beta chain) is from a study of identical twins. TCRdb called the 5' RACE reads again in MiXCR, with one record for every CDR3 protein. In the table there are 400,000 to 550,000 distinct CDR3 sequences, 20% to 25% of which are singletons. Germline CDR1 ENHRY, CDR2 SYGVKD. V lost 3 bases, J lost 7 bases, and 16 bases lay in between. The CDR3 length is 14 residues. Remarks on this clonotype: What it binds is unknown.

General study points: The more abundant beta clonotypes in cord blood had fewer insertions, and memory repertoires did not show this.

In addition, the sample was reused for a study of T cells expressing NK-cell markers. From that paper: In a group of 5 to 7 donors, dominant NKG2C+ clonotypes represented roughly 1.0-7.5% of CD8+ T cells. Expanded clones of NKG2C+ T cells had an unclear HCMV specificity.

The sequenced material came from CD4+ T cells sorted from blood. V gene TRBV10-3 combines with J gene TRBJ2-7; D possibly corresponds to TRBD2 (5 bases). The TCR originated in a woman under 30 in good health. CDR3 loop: CAISDQNGVGEQYF. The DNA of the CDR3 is TGTGCCATCAGTGATCAAAACGGGGTAGGAGAGCAGTACTTC.